This T cell receptor (beta chain) is from a study of T cell responses to AZD1222 COVID-19 vaccine. Findings of the study overall: Clonal diversity was possibly underestimated, and the donors were mostly white British, with more females.

The germline CDR1 and CDR2 sequences are SGHTS and YDEGEE. The V gene lost 5 bases and the J gene lost 0 bases, with 16 bases spanning the gap. This CDR3 has 16 amino acids. TCRdb keeps only in-frame clones here, not all; method: immunoSEQ multiplex PCR. The top ten hold 3% to 3.5% of the sample, which has about 110,000 clones, more than 70% seen once. Remarks on this clone: Its antigen is as yet unknown.

The sequencing used peripheral blood, collected on day 0 of AZD1222 vaccination. The chain is built from TRBV5-8 and TRBJ2-3, with D hard to call. The TCR sequence derives from an adult in good health. Here the CDR3 reads CASRAPQTTSTDTQYF. The CDR3 nucleotides read TGTGCCAGCAGGGCACCACAGACCACTAGCACAGATACGCAGTATTTT.